By share, the clone carrying this T cell receptor beta chain counts as medium-sized (0.01 to 0.1%). The sample comes from a study of T cells after yellow fever vaccination. Study-level information: SMART-Seq v4 Ultra Low Input handled preparation of low-cell-number fractions.

Germline lookup yields CDR1 SEHNR and CDR2 FQNEAQ (reference sequence). Trimming pared 5 bases from V and 4 bases from J, leaving 17 bases between. The CDR3 totals 15 residues. TCRdb re-analysed the 5' RACE reads in MiXCR, keeping a single row per CDR3 protein. The repertoire has tens of thousands of distinct CDR3 sequences, over 5.5% of them found once; the top ten carry 20% to 25%. Overall study findings and caveats: After the booster, roughly 96% of CD4 and 75% to 90% of CD8 primary-response clones were re-detected. FACS-sorted repertoires could harbor abundant contaminating bulk-population clonotypes.

Source: PBMCs, either bulk or a sorted T-cell subset (CD4+, CD8+, memory, or dextramer-sorted; not recorded which), taken on the day of the yellow fever booster vaccination. The TCR sequence derives from a man aged 30 to 39 who received the YFV17D yellow fever vaccine. This rearrangement joins TRBV7-9 to TRBJ2-5, with D unresolved. CDR3 residues: CASSPPLRLGETQYF. Written as DNA, the CDR3 is TGTGCCAGCAGCCCCCCTCTACGGCTAGGAGAGACCCAGTACTTC. Together with reference TRBV7-9 and TRBJ2-5, the CDR3 gives the full variable domain: DTGVSQNPRHKITKRGQNVTFRCDPISEHNRLYWYRQTLGQGPEFLTYFQNEAQLEKSRLLSDRFSAERPKGSFSTLEIQRTEQGDSAMYLCASSPPLRLGETQYFGPGTRLLVL.